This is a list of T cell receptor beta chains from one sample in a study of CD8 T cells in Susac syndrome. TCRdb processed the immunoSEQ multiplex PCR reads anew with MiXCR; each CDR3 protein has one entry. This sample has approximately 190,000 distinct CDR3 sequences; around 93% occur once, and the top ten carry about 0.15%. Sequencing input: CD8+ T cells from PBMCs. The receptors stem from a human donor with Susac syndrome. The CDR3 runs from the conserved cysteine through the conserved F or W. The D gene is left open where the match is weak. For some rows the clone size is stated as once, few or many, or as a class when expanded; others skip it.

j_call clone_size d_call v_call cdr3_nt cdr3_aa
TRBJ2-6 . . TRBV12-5 TGTGCTAGTGGTTTGACTGGGGCCAACGTCCTGACTTTC CASGLTGANVLTF
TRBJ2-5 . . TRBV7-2 TGTGCCAGCAGCTGGAGGCCGGGACAAACTAACGCGGAGACCCAGTACTTC CASSWRPGQTNAETQYF
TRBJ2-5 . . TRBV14 TGTGCCAGCAGCCAACAGCGGAGGGAGATAGACAGGGAGACCCAGTACTTC CASSQQRREIDRETQYF
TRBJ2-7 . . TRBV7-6 TGTGCCAGCAGCTTGAACGCGGGGGCCAGCTCCTACGAGCAGTACTTC CASSLNAGASSYEQYF
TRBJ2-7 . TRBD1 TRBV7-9 TGTGCCAGCAGCCCGACAGGGGTGGACGAGCAGTACTTC CASSPTGVDEQYF
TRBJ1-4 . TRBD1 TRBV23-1 TGCGCCAGCAGTCATTGCTACGACAGGGGGCATGAAAAACTGTTTTTT CASSHCYDRGHEKLFF
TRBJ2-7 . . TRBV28 TGTGCCAGCAGTTTAGACACCTACGAGCAGTACTTC CASSLDTYEQYF
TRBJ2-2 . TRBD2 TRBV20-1 TGCAGTGCTAGATCCCCGGGACTAGCGGGAGGGCCCCTATCCGGGGAGCTGTTTTTT CSARSPGLAGGPLSGELFF
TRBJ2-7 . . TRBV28 TGTGCCAGCAGTTTAGGGTTGGTGGGACAAGAGTTTTCCTACGAGCAGTACTTC CASSLGLVGQEFSYEQYF
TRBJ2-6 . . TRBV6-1 TGTGCCAGCAGACTCTATATGGGATCTGGGGCCAACGTCCTGACTTTC CASRLYMGSGANVLTF
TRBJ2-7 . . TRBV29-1 TGCAGCGTTGAAGGAGGCGCAGGGGAGTACGAGCAGTACTTC CSVEGGAGEYEQYF
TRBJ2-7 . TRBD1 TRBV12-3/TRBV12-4 TGTGCGACGGGACAGGCTCTCTACGAGCAGTACTTC CATGQALYEQYF
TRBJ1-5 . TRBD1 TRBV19 TGTGCCAGTCGCACTACAGGGGAAGAACGGCCCCAGCATTTT CASRTTGEERPQHF
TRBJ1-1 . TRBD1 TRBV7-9 TGTGCCAGCAGCACACAGGGGACCACTGAAGCTTTCTTT CASSTQGTTEAFF
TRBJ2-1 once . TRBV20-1 TGCAGTGCTAGAGATAATGCGGGGATCTCCTACAATGAGCAGTTCTTC CSARDNAGISYNEQFF
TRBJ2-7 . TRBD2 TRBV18 TGTGCCAGCACATCCGTAGCGGGAGAGCAGTACTTC CASTSVAGEQYF
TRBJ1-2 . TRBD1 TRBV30 TGTGCCTGGATTCCCCGACAGGGCCCATACTATGGCTACACCTTC CAWIPRQGPYYGYTF
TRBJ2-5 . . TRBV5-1 TGCGCCAGCAGCTTGGACGCCAGCCAAGAGACCCAGTACTTC CASSLDASQETQYF
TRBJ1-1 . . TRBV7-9 TGTGCCAGCAGCTTGCCAGGGGAGGTAAGGAAGAACACTGAAGCTTTCTTT CASSLPGEVRKNTEAFF
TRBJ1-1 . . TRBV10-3 TGTGCCACCGGTTCGGGCCCCGAAGGTTTCTTT CATGSGPEGFF
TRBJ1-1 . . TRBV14 TGTGCCAGCAGCCAACGGGGGGCAGCTGCTGAAGCTTTCTTT CASSQRGAAAEAFF
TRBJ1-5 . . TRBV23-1 TGCGCCAGCAGTCACCCGGATTGTTCGCCCCAGCATTTT CASSHPDCSPQHF
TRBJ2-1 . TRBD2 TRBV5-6 TGTGCCAGCAGCTTGTATCTAGCGGGAGGGGATGAGCAGTTCTTC CASSLYLAGGDEQFF
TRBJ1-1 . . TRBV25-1 TGTGCCAGCCGAGCGGGGAGGAACACTGAAGCTTTCTTT CASRAGRNTEAFF
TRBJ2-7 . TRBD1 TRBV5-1 TGCGCCAGCAGCTTGGCCTTCGGGACAGGGTACGAGCAGTACTTC CASSLAFGTGYEQYF
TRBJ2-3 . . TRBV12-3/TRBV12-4 TGTGCCAGCAGTCGTAGAGTAGGTACGCAGTATTTT CASSRRVGTQYF
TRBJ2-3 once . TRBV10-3 TGTGCCATCAGTGCGTACAGCACAGATACGCAGTATTTT CAISAYSTDTQYF
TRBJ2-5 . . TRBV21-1 TGTGCCAGCAGCAATGGTCGGCGGTCCGGGGGGGGGACCCAGTACTTC CASSNGRRSGGGTQYF
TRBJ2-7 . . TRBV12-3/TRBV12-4 TGTGCCAGCAGTTTAGACTACGGTTCCTACGAGCAGTACTTC CASSLDYGSYEQYF
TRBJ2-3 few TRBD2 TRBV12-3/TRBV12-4 TGTGCCAGCAGTGGGACTAGCGGGAGCACAGATACGCAGTATTTT CASSGTSGSTDTQYF
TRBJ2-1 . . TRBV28 TGTGCCAGCAGTTTATTGAGGGTAGCTGAGCAGTTCTTC CASSLLRVAEQFF
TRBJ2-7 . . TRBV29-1 TGCAGCGTTGAAGACCGAGACTACGAGCAGTACTTC CSVEDRDYEQYF
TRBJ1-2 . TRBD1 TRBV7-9 TGTGCCAGCAGCTTGGGGACAGGAGATAACTATGGCTACACCTTC CASSLGTGDNYGYTF
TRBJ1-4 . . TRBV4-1 TGCGCCAGCAGCCAAGACAACTCCCCCAGAGGAAGATCGAGTGAAAAACTGTTTTTT CASSQDNSPRGRSSEKLFF